These 29 T cell receptor beta chains were sequenced from one sample in a study of blood T cell repertoires in COVID-19. Profiling relied on immunoSEQ multiplex PCR, and the TCRdb table lists in-frame clones only, not all of them. This repertoire shows 97,000 or so clones, 65% to 90% found once; its top ten account for roughly a tenth. Source material: peripheral blood. The receptors come from a man aged 65-85 years with active or convalescent COVID-19.

This clone was counted between two and nine times. The chain is built from TRBV5-1 and TRBJ1-2, with 12 positions matching TRBD1. The CDR3 contains 15 residues. Germline values: CDR1 SGHRS, CDR2 YFSETQ. J was trimmed by 8 bases and V by 4 bases; bases with no gene match: 9. Here the CDR3 DNA reads TGCGCCAGCAGCCCGGGACAGGGGGCTCTTGGGGGCTACACCTTC. Its translation is CASSPGQGALGGYTF. Full variable domain (remainder filled in from reference TRBV5-1 and TRBJ1-2): KAGVTQTPRYLIKTRGQQVTLSCSPISGHRSVSWYQQTPGQGLQFLFEYFSETQRNKGNFPGRFSGRQFSNSRSEMNVSTLELGDSALYLCASSPGQGALGGYTFGSGTRLTVV.

The chain uses TRBV7-9 and TRBJ1-2, with a tentative D call TRBD1 (5 bases). Trimming stripped 5 bases from V and 3 bases from J, with 16 bases between. The CDR3 loop spans 15 amino acids. Germline lookup yields CDR1 SEHNR and CDR2 FQNEAQ (reference sequence). CDR3 nucleotides: TGTGCCAGCAGCCCCCTCTCAGACAGAGACTATGGCTACACCTTC. Translated: CASSPLSDRDYGYTF.

The chain is built from TRBV6-2 or TRBV6-3 and TRBJ2-6; 7 bases align to TRBD1. CDR3 length equals 20 residues. CDR1 is MNHEY and CDR2 is SVGEGT in the germline V gene. The V segment lost 2 bases and the J segment 2 bases; nucleotides outside the gene matches: 15. The CDR3 spells CASSYRGGVQGKAGANVLTF. The CDR3 coding sequence is TGTGCCAGCAGTTACCGGGGTGGCGTACAGGGGAAAGCTGGGGCCAACGTCCTGACTTTC.

J is TRBJ2-7 and V is TRBV18; 9 positions match TRBD1. The CDR3 is made up of 17 amino acids. J gave up 4 bases and V 2 bases, and 12 bases lay outside the gene matches. Looked up from germline, CDR1 is KGHSH and CDR2 is LQKENI. The CDR3 is CASSPGLPGTGRYEQYF. In DNA, the CDR3 is TGTGCCAGCTCACCAGGGTTACCCGGGACAGGGAGGTACGAGCAGTACTTC.

The chain has TRBV14 and TRBJ1-3, with no clear D. The germline V and J ends were trimmed by 7 bases and 0 bases, with 10 bases remaining between them. The CDR3 totals 14 residues. Germline values: CDR1 SGHDN, CDR2 FVKESK. DNA of the CDR3: TGTGCCAGCACCGAGAACAGCTCTGGAAACACCATATATTTT. Amino acid sequence: CASTENSSGNTIYF.

J is TRBJ2-1 and V is TRBV7-2; perhaps TRBD1 as D (6 bases). The CDR3 loop spans 13 amino acids. The V gene lost 0 bases and the J gene lost 14 bases, with 14 bases spanning the gap. Germline V gene data show CDR1 as SGHTA and CDR2 as FQGNSA. CDR3 nucleotide sequence: TGTGCCAGCAGCTTAGCCAGGGACACATCAGAGTTCTTC. Protein: CASSLARDTSEFF.

The chain carries TRBV12-5 and TRBJ2-2; TRBD1 is a possible D gene (6 bases). The CDR3 is 16 residues long. Germline V lookup: CDR1 LGHNT, CDR2 FRNRAP. V shed 7 bases and J shed 0 bases, with 15 bases lying between them. CDR3 loop: CASVKGHLANTGELFF. CDR3 coding DNA: TGTGCTAGTGTAAAGGGACATCTCGCGAACACCGGGGAGCTGTTTTTT.

This clone was counted between two and nine times. The CDR3 loop is CASSEPGQGVHEQYF. CDR3 bases: TGCGCCAGCAGTGAGCCGGGACAGGGTGTCCACGAGCAGTACTTC. The V and J genes are TRBV10-1 and TRBJ2-7, with 9 bases fitting TRBD1. The germline V gene encodes CDR1 WNHNN and CDR2 SYGVQD (reference sequence). The junction had 7 bases not matched to a gene; V was cut back by 2 bases and J by 5 bases. The CDR3 length is 15 residues.

The rearrangement links TRBV7-2 to TRBJ2-1; 12 bases map to TRBD2. The CDR3 is 15 residues long. Germline CDR1 SGHTA, CDR2 FQGNSA. Trimming removed 5 bases from V and 6 bases from J; junction bases left unmatched: 5. The CDR3 nucleotides are TGTGCCAGCAGCCCTTGGACTAGCGGGGCCAATGAGCAGTTCTTC. It specifies CASSPWTSGANEQFF.

The chain couples TRBV2 to TRBJ2-3, with TRBD1 identical over 7 bases. CDR3 length: 15 amino acids. Looked up from germline, CDR1 is SNHLY and CDR2 is FYNNEI. The ends lost 6 bases at V and 3 bases at J; junction bases unmatched: 9. The chain's CDR3 is CASRATGVRTDTQYF. DNA for the CDR3: TGTGCCAGCAGAGCCACAGGGGTAAGGACAGATACGCAGTATTTT. The full variable domain, in which reference TRBV2 and TRBJ2-3 provide the parts outside the CDR3, is EPEVTQTPSHQVTQMGQEVILRCVPISNHLYFYWYRQILGQKVEFLVSFYNNEISEKSEIFDDQFSVERPDGSNFTLKIRSTKLEDSAMYFCASRATGVRTDTQYFGPGTRLTVL.

The chain links TRBV5-1 to TRBJ2-7; TRBD2 might be the D (6 bases). Looked up from germline, CDR1 is SGHRS and CDR2 is YFSETQ. Deletions cut 0 bases from V and 2 bases from J, with 9 bases between. The CDR3 sequence is 14 residues long. The chain's CDR3 is CASSLAGGAYEQYF. The CDR3 nucleotides are TGCGCCAGCAGCTTGGCGGGCGGGGCCTACGAGCAGTACTTC. Full variable domain (rest looked up from reference TRBV5-1 and TRBJ2-7): KAGVTQTPRYLIKTRGQQVTLSCSPISGHRSVSWYQQTPGQGLQFLFEYFSETQRNKGNFPGRFSGRQFSNSRSEMNVSTLELGDSALYLCASSLAGGAYEQYFGPGTRLTVT.

The gene calls are TRBV19 and TRBJ2-7; TRBD2 is a possible D gene (5 bases). Trimming shortened V by 6 bases and J by 1 base, and 7 bases separated the two germline ends. Per the germline V gene, CDR1 is LNHDA and CDR2 is SQIVND (reference sequence). This CDR3 spans 12 amino acids. In DNA form, the CDR3 reads TGTGCCAGTAGCGGGGAATCCTACGAGCAGTACTTC. Protein sequence: CASSGESYEQYF. The entire variable domain, with the rest obtained from reference TRBV19 and TRBJ2-7, is as follows: DGGITQSPKYLFRKEGQNVTLSCEQNLNHDAMYWYRQDPGQGLRLIYYSQIVNDFQKGDIAEGYSVSREKKESFPLTVTSAQKNPTAFYLCASSGESYEQYFGPGTRLTVT.

V is TRBV11-3 and J is TRBJ2-2, with D tentatively TRBD1 (5 bases). Trimming took 5 bases from V and 2 from J, leaving 12 bases between them. The germline V gene encodes CDR1 SGHNT and CDR2 YENEEA. The CDR3 is made up of 15 amino acids. The CDR3 DNA reads as TGTGCCAGCAGCCCCAGGGCGTCAAACACCGGGGAGCTGTTTTTT. It is translated as CASSPRASNTGELFF.

The chain links TRBV3-1 (or the pseudogene TRBV3-2) to TRBJ1-2; the match to TRBD1 covers 8 bases. V trimming: 2 bases; J trimming: 3 bases; junction bases outside the gene matches: 2. This CDR3 contains 14 residues. CDR1 LGHDT and CDR2 YNNKEL come from the germline V gene (reference sequence). As DNA, the CDR3 is TGTGCCAGCAGCCAACCGGACAGGGACTATGGCTACACCTTC. It translates to CASSQPDRDYGYTF.

The chain combines TRBV29-1 with TRBJ1-2, with TRBD1 identical over 8 bases. Germline CDR1 SQVTM, CDR2 ANQGSEA. The CDR3 has 13 amino acids. The J segment lost 1 base and the V segment lost 7 bases, leaving 5 bases of the junction unmatched. This chain's CDR3 is CSARDRSNYGYTF. The DNA for the CDR3 is TGCAGCGCCAGGGACAGGAGTAACTATGGCTACACCTTC. Using reference TRBV29-1 and TRBJ1-2 for the parts outside the CDR3, the full variable domain is SAVISQKPSRDICQRGTSLTIQCQVDSQVTMMFWYRQQPGQSLTLIATANQGSEATYESGFVIDKFPISRPNLTFSTLTVSNMSPEDSSIYLCSARDRSNYGYTFGSGTRLTVV.

CDR3 amino acids: CASSPRPGQPFSGNTIYF. DNA of the CDR3: TGTGCCAGCAGCCCCAGACCGGGACAGCCTTTCTCTGGAAACACCATATATTTT. This chain links TRBV13 with TRBJ1-3; the match to TRBD1 covers 7 bases. Germline trimming cut 5 bases from V and 0 bases from J; bases unmatched to any gene: 13. Germline-derived CDR1 and CDR2 are PRHDT and FYEKMQ (reference sequence). The CDR3 runs 18 residues.

The chain couples TRBV7-2 to TRBJ2-7; D not certain. V was trimmed by 1 base and J by 7 bases, leaving 11 bases between them. The germline V gene encodes CDR1 SGHTA and CDR2 FQGNSA. The CDR3 consists of 13 residues. The CDR3 DNA follows: TGTGCCAGCAGCTTAGTTCTGAAGGAGGAGCAGTACTTC. It yields the protein CASSLVLKEEQYF.

The chain is built from TRBV12-3 or TRBV12-4 and TRBJ1-1; D gene unclear. The CDR3 extends over 13 amino acids. Deletions cut 3 bases from V and 1 base from J, with 6 bases between. The CDR3 sequence: CASSLRPNTEAFF. The CDR3 region has the DNA TGTGCCAGCAGTTTGCGGCCGAACACTGAAGCTTTCTTT.

The chain joins TRBV5-8 to TRBJ1-1; weak D call: TRBD1 (5 bases). The CDR3 contains 15 residues. Trimming removed 0 bases at V and 0 bases at J, with 9 bases between. Germline V CDR1 and CDR2: SGHTS, YDEGEE. CDR3 nucleotides: TGTGCCAGCAGCTTGGGACAGTTAATGAACACTGAAGCTTTCTTT. Translating gives CASSLGQLMNTEAFF.

This chain joins TRBV18 and TRBJ1-2, with TRBD1 matching 11 bases. Germline lookup yields CDR1 KGHSH and CDR2 LQKENI. V lost 3 bases, J lost 7 bases, and 7 bases stayed unmatched. The CDR3 has 15 amino acids. The CDR3 reads CASSPIGQGATGYTF. CDR3 DNA: TGTGCCAGCTCACCGATTGGACAGGGGGCGACTGGCTACACCTTC.

The gene calls are TRBV10-3 and TRBJ1-1, with D maybe TRBD1 (5 bases). Trimming pared 6 bases from V and 0 bases from J, leaving 11 bases between. CDR3 length: 14 amino acids. The germline CDR1 and CDR2 sequences are ENHRY and SYGVKD. The CDR3 coding sequence is TGTGCCATCAGGGAAGGGGCCCTGAACACTGAAGCTTTCTTT. Amino acids: CAIREGALNTEAFF.

This rearrangement joins TRBV4-2 to TRBJ2-3; tentative D call: TRBD2 (7 bases). The CDR3 loop spans 15 amino acids. Germline assignment: CDR1 LGHNA and CDR2 YNFKEQ. V gave up 3 bases and J gave up 0 bases, with 10 bases separating them. CDR3 protein: CASSQRGGSTDTQYF. For the CDR3, the DNA is TGTGCCAGCAGCCAGAGGGGGGGGAGCACAGATACGCAGTATTTT.

The rearrangement links TRBV19 to TRBJ1-5; 8 bases are shared with TRBD1. CDR3 length equals 16 residues. Unmatched junction bases numbered 9, after V lost 5 bases and J lost 3 bases. The germline V gene has CDR1 LNHDA and CDR2 SQIVND (reference sequence). In nucleotides, the CDR3 is TGTGCCAGTAGTGTCCCCGGGACAGGCGCCAATCAGCCCCAGCATTTT. Translated: CASSVPGTGANQPQHF.

CDR3 nucleotide sequence: TGTGCCAGCAGCCGGACTAGCGGGGGCTACGAGCAGTACTTC. Translation: CASSRTSGGYEQYF. This chain connects TRBV7-2 to TRBJ2-7, with 13 positions matching TRBD2. The CDR3 sequence is 14 residues long. The ends lost 5 bases at V and 3 bases at J; junction bases unmatched: 1. The V gene's germline CDR1 is SGHTA and CDR2 FQGNSA.

The rearrangement uses TRBV6-2 or TRBV6-3 and TRBJ1-1, with 7 bases fitting TRBD1. Germline lookup yields CDR1 MNHEY and CDR2 SVGEGT. V shed 5 bases and J 3 bases; nucleotides not matched to a gene: 3. The CDR3 is made up of 13 amino acids. CDR3 nucleotide sequence: TGTGCCAGCAGTGCGGACAGGTACACTGAAGCTTTCTTT. It codes for CASSADRYTEAFF.

This sequence joins TRBV30 and TRBJ1-1, with 10 positions matching TRBD1. J gave up 4 bases and V 7 bases, and 9 bases lay outside the gene matches. The CDR3 runs 14 residues. Germline CDR1 and CDR2: GTSNPN and SVGIG (reference sequence). CDR3 in amino acids: CAYDRGRVSTEAFF. Here the CDR3 DNA reads TGTGCCTATGACAGGGGGCGAGTGTCCACTGAAGCTTTCTTT.

The V and J genes are TRBV27 and TRBJ2-6, with D unresolved. There are 15 residues in the CDR3. Trimming pared 3 bases from V and 2 bases from J, leaving 8 bases between. Germline-derived CDR1 and CDR2 are MNHEY and SMNVEV (reference sequence). This chain's CDR3 is CASSLRTAGANVLTF. The CDR3, as DNA: TGTGCCAGCAGTTTGAGAACAGCTGGGGCCAACGTCCTGACTTTC.

V usage is TRBV11-3 and J usage is TRBJ1-1; 11 nucleotides agree with TRBD1. V lost 6 bases to trimming and J lost 11 bases; unmatched junction nucleotides: 8. The CDR3 covers 13 residues. Germline CDR1 SGHNT, CDR2 YENEEA. Written as DNA, the CDR3 is TGTGCCAGCAGTTGGACAGGGGGCGCGGGGGCTTTCTTT. It specifies CASSWTGGAGAFF.

The chain recombines TRBV7-2 with TRBJ2-5; no clear D. This CDR3 spans 13 amino acids. Germline V CDR1 and CDR2: SGHTA, FQGNSA. V was trimmed by 3 bases and J by 3 bases, leaving 8 bases between them. The DNA of the CDR3 is TGTGCCAGCAGCTTGGTCCGGGAAGAGACCCAGTACTTC. Encoded protein: CASSLVREETQYF. Full variable domain (rest looked up from reference TRBV7-2 and TRBJ2-5): GAGVSQSPSNKVTEKGKDVELRCDPISGHTALYWYRQSLGQGLEFLIYFQGNSAPDKSGLPSDRFSAERTGGSVSTLTIQRTQQEDSAVYLCASSLVREETQYFGPGTRLLVL.